What follows describes a single T cell receptor (beta chain). This CDR3 is built from 12 residues. Germline CDR1 is GTSNPN and CDR2 is SVGIG (reference sequence). Trimming shortened V by 3 bases and J by 4 bases, and 9 bases separated the two germline ends. The data stem from a study of CD8 T cells in Susac syndrome. Reverse transcription used roughly 0.5 to 1 ug RNA and random hexamers. In TCRdb, the immunoSEQ multiplex PCR reads were re-called with MiXCR into one record per CDR3 protein. The sample lists about 200,000 distinct CDR3 sequences; about 95% were seen once. The T cells that were sequenced for TCR beta were CD8+ and CD4+ cells from blood.

This rearrangement joins TRBV30 to TRBJ2-5, with no clear D. The TCR sequence derives from a human donor with multiple sclerosis. Sequencing input: CD4+ T cells from PBMCs. CDR3 protein: CAWRSLGETQYF. CDR3 nucleotides: TGTGCCTGGAGGAGCCTGGGAGAGACCCAGTACTTC.